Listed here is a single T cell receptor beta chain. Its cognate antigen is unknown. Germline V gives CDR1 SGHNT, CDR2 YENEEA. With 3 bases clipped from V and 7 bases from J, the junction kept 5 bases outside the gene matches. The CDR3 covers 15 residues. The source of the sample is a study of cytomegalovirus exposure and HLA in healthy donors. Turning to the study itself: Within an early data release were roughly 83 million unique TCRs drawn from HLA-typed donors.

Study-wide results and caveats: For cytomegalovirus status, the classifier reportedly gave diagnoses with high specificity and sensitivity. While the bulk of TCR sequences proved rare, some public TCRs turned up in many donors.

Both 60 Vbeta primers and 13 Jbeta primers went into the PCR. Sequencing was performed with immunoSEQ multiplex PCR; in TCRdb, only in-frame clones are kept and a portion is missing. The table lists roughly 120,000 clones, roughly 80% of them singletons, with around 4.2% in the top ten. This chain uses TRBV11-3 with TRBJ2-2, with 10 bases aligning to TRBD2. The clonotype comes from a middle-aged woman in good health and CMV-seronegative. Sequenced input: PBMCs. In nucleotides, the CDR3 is TGTGCCAGCAGCTTTAGCGGGGGGCAAAGCGGGGAGCTGTTTTTT. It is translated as CASSFSGGQSGELFF.